Below are 15 T cell receptor beta chains sequenced from a single sample in a study of blood T cell repertoires in COVID-19. Sequencing was performed with immunoSEQ multiplex PCR; in TCRdb, only in-frame clones are kept and a portion is missing. The sample carries about 380,000 clones, 88% recorded once. Sequencing input: PBMCs or T cells enriched from blood (not recorded which). The receptors were gathered from a woman under 30 who had recovered from COVID-19.

The rearrangement links TRBV7-6 to TRBJ1-1; D possibly corresponds to TRBD1 (5 bases). The CDR3 contains 16 residues. Germline V gives CDR1 SGHVS, CDR2 FNYEAQ. Trimming shortened V by 6 bases and J by 0 bases, and 17 bases separated the two germline ends. Here the CDR3 reads CASSPRTDRLNTEAFF. CDR3 bases: TGTGCCAGCAGTCCCCGGACCGACAGACTGAACACTGAAGCTTTCTTT.

This clone showed up just a few times. The J gene is TRBJ1-2, the V gene TRBV19; possibly TRBD1 for D (6 bases). Per the germline V gene, CDR1 is LNHDA and CDR2 is SQIVND (reference sequence). The CDR3 contains 15 residues. Trimming cost V 4 bases and J 4 bases, with 16 bases left between them. The CDR3 spells CASSTRQAGSYGYTF. DNA for the CDR3: TGTGCCAGTAGTACACGACAGGCCGGCAGCTATGGCTACACCTTC. Based on the CDR3 plus reference TRBV19 and TRBJ1-2, the full variable domain is DGGITQSPKYLFRKEGQNVTLSCEQNLNHDAMYWYRQDPGQGLRLIYYSQIVNDFQKGDIAEGYSVSREKKESFPLTVTSAQKNPTAFYLCASSTRQAGSYGYTFGSGTRLTVV.

The chain links TRBV19 to TRBJ2-1, with a weak D call TRBD2 (5 bases). V was cut by 3 bases and J by 7 bases, with 22 bases left in between. The germline CDR1 and CDR2 sequences are LNHDA and SQIVND (reference sequence). The CDR3 is made up of 17 amino acids. The CDR3 protein is CASSISLLRERLNEQFF. DNA of the CDR3: TGTGCCAGTAGTATTTCTCTCCTGAGGGAGAGACTAAATGAGCAGTTCTTC.

This clone has just a few counts. The chain carries TRBV6-5 and TRBJ2-5, with 9 nucleotides matching TRBD2. The V and J ends lost 10 bases and 5 bases, in that order; junction bases with no gene match: 14. Looked up from germline, CDR1 is MNHEY and CDR2 is SVGAGI. This CDR3 has 15 amino acids. The CDR3 DNA sequence: TGTGCCACTTCCTGGAGACTAGCGGCTCGGGAGACCCAGTACTTC. The encoded protein is CATSWRLAARETQYF.

The V gene is TRBV4-3, the J gene TRBJ2-7, with a possible D match to TRBD2 (5 bases). The V gene's germline CDR1 is LGHNA and CDR2 YSLEER. Trimming took 1 base from V and 5 from J, leaving 12 bases between them. This CDR3 has 14 amino acids. CDR3 in DNA: TGCGCCAGCAGCCAAGTTGAGGGTATCCACGAGCAGTACTTC. It encodes CASSQVEGIHEQYF.

In this sample, this clone turned up once. The V gene is TRBV7-3, the J gene TRBJ2-1, with D perhaps TRBD1 (5 bases). Trimming removed 5 bases from V and 4 bases from J, with 12 bases in between. CDR3 size: 14 residues. The germline CDR1 and CDR2 sequences are SGHTA and FQGTGA. CDR3 protein: CASSTGGKYNEQFF. The CDR3 DNA follows: TGTGCCAGCAGCACAGGCGGAAAATACAATGAGCAGTTCTTC.

This chain joins TRBV12-2 and TRBJ1-5. TRBV12-2 is assigned pseudogene status. The CDR3 runs to 20 residues. Here the CDR3 reads CASRLRWGGVGRNSNQPQHF. As DNA, the CDR3 is TGTGCAAGTCGCTTACGATGGGGCGGGGTTGGGAGAAATAGCAATCAGCCCCAGCATTTT.

The J gene is TRBJ2-7, the V gene TRBV4-1; 9 nucleotides match TRBD2. Per the germline V gene, CDR1 is MGHRA and CDR2 is YSYEKL. The CDR3 spans 17 residues. The ends lost 0 bases at V and 2 bases at J; junction bases unmatched: 8. The CDR3 region is CASSQEGGGATPYEQYF. The DNA for the CDR3 is TGCGCCAGCAGCCAAGAGGGCGGGGGGGCCACCCCCTACGAGCAGTACTTC.

The chain carries TRBV4-1 and TRBJ2-3; D not certain. Germline CDR1 reads MGHRA; CDR2 reads YSYEKL. There are 12 residues in the CDR3. Trimming stripped 4 bases from V and 6 bases from J, with 8 bases between. Here the CDR3 DNA reads TGCGCCAGCAGCCCGCCCCGGGATACGCAGTATTTT. Translated, it gives CASSPPRDTQYF.

The V and J genes are TRBV27 and TRBJ2-1; 7 bases map to TRBD2. Germline CDR1 MNHEY, CDR2 SMNVEV (reference sequence). With V trimmed by 5 bases and J by 3 bases, 10 bases remained unmatched. The CDR3 loop spans 16 amino acids. DNA for the CDR3: TGTGCCAGCAGTAAGGATTCGGGACTATTCTACAATGAGCAGTTCTTC. This encodes CASSKDSGLFYNEQFF.

J is TRBJ1-1 and V is TRBV7-9, with a possible D match to TRBD1 (5 bases). The germline V and J ends were trimmed by 4 bases and 1 base, with 13 bases remaining between them. Germline CDR1 and CDR2: SEHNR and FQNEAQ (reference sequence). This CDR3 spans 15 amino acids. As DNA, the CDR3 is TGTGCCAGCAGCTATCCCCAGACAGCGAACACTGAAGCTTTCTTT. Its protein product is CASSYPQTANTEAFF.

This chain joins TRBV5-1 and TRBJ1-5, with 7 bases matching TRBD1. V was pared by 5 bases and J by 5 bases, with 4 bases of the junction left unmatched. The germline V gene encodes CDR1 SGHRS and CDR2 YFSETQ. The CDR3 is 13 residues long. The CDR3 sequence is CASRGDRHQPQHF. CDR3 DNA: TGCGCCAGCAGGGGGGACAGACATCAGCCCCAGCATTTT. Full variable domain (missing parts from reference TRBV5-1 and TRBJ1-5): KAGVTQTPRYLIKTRGQQVTLSCSPISGHRSVSWYQQTPGQGLQFLFEYFSETQRNKGNFPGRFSGRQFSNSRSEMNVSTLELGDSALYLCASRGDRHQPQHFGDGTRLSIL.

This clone occurred once. V is TRBV19 and J is TRBJ2-3; 7 bases align to TRBD2. With V trimmed by 5 bases and J by 2 bases, 10 bases remained unmatched. Looked up from germline, CDR1 is LNHDA and CDR2 is SQIVND (reference sequence). The CDR3 covers 16 residues. The CDR3 protein is CASSPFGGGTTDTQYF. For the CDR3, the DNA is TGTGCCAGTAGTCCTTTCGGGGGAGGGACCACAGATACGCAGTATTTT.

The CDR3 DNA is TGTGCCAGCAGCTCATCAGACAGGGAAGGTGCCGGGGAGCTGTTTTTT. Translation gives CASSSSDREGAGELFF. The genes are TRBV7-3 and TRBJ2-2; 7 bases align to TRBD1. In germline, CDR1 is SGHTA, CDR2 FQGTGA. After removal of 4 bases from V and 6 bases from J, the junction contained 11 bases not matched to a gene. This CDR3 has 16 residues.

The chain combines TRBV18 with TRBJ1-4, with D hard to call. Germline lookup yields CDR1 KGHSH and CDR2 LQKENI. This CDR3 has 15 amino acids. Trimming removed 2 bases from V and 0 bases from J, with 7 bases in between. The CDR3 loop reads CASSPAHTTNEKLFF. CDR3 nucleotides: TGTGCCAGCTCACCAGCACATACAACTAATGAAAAACTGTTTTTT.